This T cell receptor (beta chain) emerged from a study of beta chain features in type 1 diabetes. Study results and limitations: Naive, central memory and Treg TCRB repertoires appeared more alike in patients than in healthy donors. Individuals with type 1 diabetes displayed fewer insertions and more deletions at VDJ junctions.

There was one heparinised blood draw per donor, averaging roughly 0.12 L. This clone was seen more than once but under ten times. Its antigen is not known. Germline CDR1 and CDR2: MNHEY and SVGAGI. V lost 5 bases and J lost 4, with 7 bases in between. The CDR3 covers 12 residues. The study reverse transcribed the entire isolated RNA, so it sequenced expressed TCRB transcripts. TCRdb keeps only in-frame clones here, not all; method: immunoSEQ multiplex PCR. This table has 150,000 to 190,000 clones, over 8.5% appearing once. Sequencing was carried out using central memory CD4+ T cells from blood. The sequence was collected from a man aged 18 to 30 in good health. V and J are TRBV6-5 and TRBJ2-3; D ambiguous. Written as DNA, the CDR3 is TGTGCCAGCAGTGAAGTAGCAGATACGCAGTATTTT. This encodes CASSEVADTQYF.